This TCR beta chain appears in the sequencing data of a study of CD8 T cells in ankylosing spondylitis (dated by TCRdb to about 2017). For the study in its entirety: The study set out to find disease-linked TCR variants by profiling T cell receptor beta repertoires in ankylosing spondylitis patients and healthy donors. The whole study cohort included 90 to 120 healthy donors and 25 or so ankylosing spondylitis patients. Peripheral blood samples were taken, and synovial fluid was additionally collected from ankylosing spondylitis patients.

Sequencer: Illumina HiSeq 2500. Quantitative 5'-RACE with molecular barcodes was the method used to prepare the TCR beta libraries. The authors processed their data as follows. To identify disease-linked TCR variants, a new computational method was used, one built on a probabilistic model of VDJ rearrangement. TCRdb applied fastp at Q25 and MiXCR to the public reads, then kept only in-frame beta chains. Rows merge per CDR3 protein into single entries with the most common DNA and genes. TCRdb's processing, not the authors' own work, is the source of the V and J calls. The sample table holds approximately 260,000 distinct CDR3 sequences, of which 15% to 20% were seen once. Of the sample, around 30% is held by the ten largest clones. Reading from cysteine to phenylalanine, the CDR3 counts 15 amino acids. Kept here is only the CDR3 DNA, which spans 45 bases and is read in frame from base 1. Trimmed from V: 2 bases; trimmed from J: 0 bases; junction bases lacking a gene match: 1. The germline V gene supplies CDR1 SGHRS and CDR2 YFSETQ.

This clonotype has more than one count but fewer than ten. The antigen it binds to is not known. The input lacks base qualities; no much larger clone sits a single base away. General study outcomes and caveats: Significant enrichment of the disease-linked clones was reported in matched synovial fluid samples from ankylosing spondylitis patients. A TCR beta motif of about eight highly homologous amino acid variants appeared characteristic of blood from ankylosing spondylitis patients. A CD8+ phenotype was shown by the disease-linked clones, which were found at relatively low frequencies in peripheral blood. Some motif variants were previously reported in synovial fluid and blood of reactive arthritis patients, suggesting common disease-initiation mechanisms.

The receptor comes from a male donor with ankylosing spondylitis or in good health (not recorded which). Sample: blood, either unsorted or a sorted T cell fraction (not recorded which). This chain is built from TRBV5-1 and TRBJ2-7, and TRBD2 aligns with 11 junction nucleotides. The CDR3 has the sequence CASSFSGRASYEQYF. DNA sequence: TGCGCCAGCAGCTTTAGCGGGAGGGCCTCCTACGAGCAGTACTTC. Joined to the reference TRBV5-1 and TRBJ2-7 proteins, this CDR3 gives the full variable domain: KAGVTQTPRYLIKTRGQQVTLSCSPISGHRSVSWYQQTPGQGLQFLFEYFSETQRNKGNFPGRFSGRQFSNSRSEMNVSTLELGDSALYLCASSFSGRASYEQYFGPGTRLTVT.